The clone carrying this TCR beta chain was recorded only once. Between the trimmed V and J ends, which lost 5 bases and 5 bases, there was a span of 18 bases. Germline V gene data show CDR1 as MNHEY and CDR2 as SMNVEV (reference sequence). The CDR3 loop spans 15 amino acids. The table came from immunoSEQ multiplex PCR; TCRdb's copy has only in-frame clones and leaves some out. The repertoire holds fewer than 350,000 clones, with around 90% as singletons. The data originate from a study of blood T cell repertoires in COVID-19. Those enrolled, adults aged about 18 to 89 years, came from 20 to 25 US areas. Clinical history as reported by participants underpinned cohort assignment.

The rearrangement joins TRBV27 to TRBJ2-5; possible D gene TRBD1, 5 bases. Sequenced material: PBMCs or T cells enriched from blood (not recorded which). This receptor was identified in a man in his 60s who had recovered from COVID-19. CDR3 in amino acids: CASSLSGRVWETQYF. The CDR3 coding sequence is TGTGCCAGCAGTCTTTCGGGCAGGGTCTGGGAGACCCAGTACTTC.